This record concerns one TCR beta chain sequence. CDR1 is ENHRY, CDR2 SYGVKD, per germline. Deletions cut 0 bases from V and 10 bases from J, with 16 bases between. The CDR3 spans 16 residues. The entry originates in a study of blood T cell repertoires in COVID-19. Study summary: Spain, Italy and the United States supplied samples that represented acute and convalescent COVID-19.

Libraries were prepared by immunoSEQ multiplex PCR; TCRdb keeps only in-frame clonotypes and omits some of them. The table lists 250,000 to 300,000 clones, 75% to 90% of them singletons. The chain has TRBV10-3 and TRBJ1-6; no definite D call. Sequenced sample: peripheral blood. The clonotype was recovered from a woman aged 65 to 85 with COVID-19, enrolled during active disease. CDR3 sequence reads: CAISESFWPFNSPLHF. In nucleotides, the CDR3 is TGTGCCATCAGTGAGTCTTTTTGGCCATTTAACTCACCCCTCCACTTT.